A selection of T cell receptor beta chains follows, all from one sample in a study of T cells in Graves' hyperthyroidism and ophthalmopathy. One entry per CDR3 protein results from TCRdb running MiXCR on the multiplex PCR reads. The sample lists about 420,000 distinct CDR3 sequences; approximately 15% were seen once. The specimen was blood. The receptor set was obtained from a woman aged 18-29 years with Graves' hyperthyroidism. Each CDR3 is given with its conserved first and last residue. Each record gives: V gene, CDR3 length, J gene, D gene, CDR3 protein. The D gene is left open where the match is weak.

V gene: TRBV3-1
CDR3 length: 14
J gene: TRBJ1-1
D gene: -
CDR3 protein: CASSQVGGTTEAFF

V gene: TRBV20-1
CDR3 length: 15
J gene: TRBJ1-5
D gene: TRBD1
CDR3 protein: CSAIEGAWSNQPQHF

V gene: TRBV20-1
CDR3 length: 15
J gene: TRBJ2-5
D gene: -
CDR3 protein: CSARDSQAGKETQYF

V gene: TRBV14
CDR3 length: 13
J gene: TRBJ1-2
D gene: -
CDR3 protein: CASSPGLYYGYTF

V gene: TRBV11-2
CDR3 length: 15
J gene: TRBJ2-2
D gene: -
CDR3 protein: CASSPSGRNTGELFF

V gene: TRBV19
CDR3 length: 16
J gene: TRBJ1-5
D gene: -
CDR3 protein: CASTPVRILDNQPQHF

V gene: TRBV28
CDR3 length: 16
J gene: TRBJ1-2
D gene: TRBD1
CDR3 protein: CASSSLGRQGHYGYTF

V gene: TRBV10-3
CDR3 length: 13
J gene: TRBJ2-1
D gene: -
CDR3 protein: CAIRTDTYNEQFF

V gene: TRBV5-1
CDR3 length: 15
J gene: TRBJ2-5
D gene: TRBD1
CDR3 protein: CASSFGDRGGETQYF

V gene: TRBV20-1
CDR3 length: 12
J gene: TRBJ2-5
D gene: -
CDR3 protein: CSAIVRQETQYF

V gene: TRBV30
CDR3 length: 14
J gene: TRBJ2-1
D gene: -
CDR3 protein: CAWMPGTRIDEQFF

V gene: TRBV29-1
CDR3 length: 15
J gene: TRBJ2-1
D gene: TRBD2
CDR3 protein: CSVEFAGGPYNEQFF

V gene: TRBV5-4
CDR3 length: 15
J gene: TRBJ2-1
D gene: -
CDR3 protein: CASMGGGFSYNEQFF

V gene: TRBV12-3/TRBV12-4
CDR3 length: 15
J gene: TRBJ1-1
D gene: TRBD1
CDR3 protein: CASSSLQGPNTEAFF

V gene: TRBV4-3
CDR3 length: 16
J gene: TRBJ1-5
D gene: -
CDR3 protein: CASSQDTAVSNQPQHF

V gene: TRBV11-2
CDR3 length: 14
J gene: TRBJ1-5
D gene: TRBD1
CDR3 protein: CASSLDRADQPQHF

V gene: TRBV5-1
CDR3 length: 16
J gene: TRBJ2-6
D gene: -
CDR3 protein: CASSLGGTSGANVLTF

V gene: TRBV27
CDR3 length: 15
J gene: TRBJ2-6
D gene: -
CDR3 protein: CASSEGFFGANVPTF

V gene: TRBV30
CDR3 length: 13
J gene: TRBJ2-7
D gene: TRBD1
CDR3 protein: CAAHRDRGYEQYF

V gene: TRBV3-1
CDR3 length: 14
J gene: TRBJ1-2
D gene: -
CDR3 protein: CASSQGGDNYGYTF

V gene: TRBV9
CDR3 length: 11
J gene: TRBJ2-1
D gene: TRBD2
CDR3 protein: CASSGAGGQFF

V gene: TRBV3-1
CDR3 length: 16
J gene: TRBJ2-7
D gene: -
CDR3 protein: CASSQSPLAAIYEQYF

V gene: TRBV6-2/TRBV6-3
CDR3 length: 16
J gene: TRBJ1-6
D gene: -
CDR3 protein: CASSYSIGSEETPLHF

V gene: TRBV28
CDR3 length: 15
J gene: TRBJ1-4
D gene: -
CDR3 protein: CASSLYQGTNEKLFF

V gene: TRBV6-2/TRBV6-3
CDR3 length: 15
J gene: TRBJ2-7
D gene: -
CDR3 protein: CASRMGGRSTYEQYF

V gene: TRBV7-9
CDR3 length: 18
J gene: TRBJ2-1
D gene: TRBD2
CDR3 protein: CASSIFRILAGGNYEQFF

V gene: TRBV2
CDR3 length: 15
J gene: TRBJ1-1
D gene: TRBD1
CDR3 protein: CASRGTDKMNTEAFF

V gene: TRBV20-1
CDR3 length: 16
J gene: TRBJ2-5
D gene: -
CDR3 protein: CSARSGGAGEGETQYF

V gene: TRBV28
CDR3 length: 14
J gene: TRBJ1-2
D gene: -
CDR3 protein: CASSSLGGVYGYTF

V gene: TRBV28
CDR3 length: 17
J gene: TRBJ2-1
D gene: TRBD2
CDR3 protein: CASIPASGTSALGKQFF

V gene: TRBV20-1
CDR3 length: 12
J gene: TRBJ1-1
D gene: TRBD1
CDR3 protein: CSAIEQGHGAFF

V gene: TRBV29-1
CDR3 length: 17
J gene: TRBJ2-7
D gene: TRBD2
CDR3 protein: CSVEVSPSGGAAYEQYF

V gene: TRBV28
CDR3 length: 17
J gene: TRBJ2-1
D gene: TRBD2
CDR3 protein: CASSPSGSGRYGNEQFF

V gene: TRBV7-2
CDR3 length: 13
J gene: TRBJ2-7
D gene: TRBD2
CDR3 protein: CASRTSGICEQYF

V gene: TRBV5-4
CDR3 length: 14
J gene: TRBJ2-7
D gene: TRBD2
CDR3 protein: CASSSPAGVYEQYF

V gene: TRBV12-3/TRBV12-4
CDR3 length: 13
J gene: TRBJ1-1
D gene: -
CDR3 protein: CASSLVETGEAFF

V gene: TRBV11-2
CDR3 length: 12
J gene: TRBJ1-1
D gene: -
CDR3 protein: CASSLMWFEAFF

V gene: TRBV6-1
CDR3 length: 12
J gene: TRBJ2-7
D gene: -
CDR3 protein: CASRENPYEQYF

V gene: TRBV11-3
CDR3 length: 13
J gene: TRBJ2-1
D gene: -
CDR3 protein: CASSKQGWHEQFF

V gene: TRBV11-2
CDR3 length: 16
J gene: TRBJ2-3
D gene: TRBD2
CDR3 protein: CASTPGLAGVMDTQYF

V gene: TRBV19
CDR3 length: 15
J gene: TRBJ1-5
D gene: -
CDR3 protein: CASSIGDRWDQPQHF

V gene: TRBV30
CDR3 length: 13
J gene: TRBJ1-3
D gene: -
CDR3 protein: CAWSAYSGNTIYF

V gene: TRBV7-3
CDR3 length: 16
J gene: TRBJ1-1
D gene: TRBD1
CDR3 protein: CASSYRDRGPYTEAFF

V gene: TRBV20-1
CDR3 length: 15
J gene: TRBJ1-3
D gene: TRBD1
CDR3 protein: CSARTGQVSGNTIYF

V gene: TRBV7-6
CDR3 length: 14
J gene: TRBJ1-4
D gene: -
CDR3 protein: CASSFRTPEEKLFF

V gene: TRBV4-3
CDR3 length: 16
J gene: TRBJ2-1
D gene: TRBD2
CDR3 protein: CASSQDGAGDYNEQFF

V gene: TRBV6-8
CDR3 length: 16
J gene: TRBJ2-1
D gene: TRBD2
CDR3 protein: CATRISWEGLGNEQFF

V gene: TRBV2
CDR3 length: 14
J gene: TRBJ1-2
D gene: -
CDR3 protein: CASSDMAGNYGYTF

V gene: TRBV28
CDR3 length: 16
J gene: TRBJ1-5
D gene: -
CDR3 protein: CASSFNRPGSNQPQHF

V gene: TRBV28
CDR3 length: 14
J gene: TRBJ1-1
D gene: -
CDR3 protein: CASSHGPPGTEAFF

V gene: TRBV11-2
CDR3 length: 14
J gene: TRBJ2-2
D gene: -
CDR3 protein: CASSLAHGAGELFF

V gene: TRBV2
CDR3 length: 15
J gene: TRBJ2-5
D gene: TRBD2
CDR3 protein: CASSVNSGREETQYF

V gene: TRBV5-8
CDR3 length: 13
J gene: TRBJ2-1
D gene: -
CDR3 protein: CASSLADRSQQFF